This T cell receptor (beta chain) is from a study of HIV-infected patients and healthy controls. Reverse transcription used 450 to 550 ng RNA and constant-region primers for alpha and beta. Alpha and beta chain libraries were made separately by chain-specific third strand synthesis with multiplexing indices. TCRdb independently ran MiXCR on the 5' RACE reads; one entry per CDR3 protein. Among 5,500 or so distinct CDR3 sequences listed, around 9% were seen once. Roughly three months, about 14 weeks, into antiretroviral therapy, follow-up blood was collected. No cell fractionation was done, so the repertoire covers all unsorted peripheral blood T cells. Germline values: CDR1 MGHRA, CDR2 YSYEKL. The CDR3 extends over 13 amino acids. With V trimmed by 4 bases and J by 7 bases, 5 bases remained unmatched.

This sample comprised blood, obtained during antiretroviral therapy. This receptor was obtained from an adult with HIV infection. The chain joins TRBV4-1 to TRBJ1-1, with 8 nucleotides matching TRBD1. The CDR3 DNA reads as TGCGCCAGCAGCCCGGAGACAGGGGATGAAGCTTTCTTT. It codes for CASSPETGDEAFF.